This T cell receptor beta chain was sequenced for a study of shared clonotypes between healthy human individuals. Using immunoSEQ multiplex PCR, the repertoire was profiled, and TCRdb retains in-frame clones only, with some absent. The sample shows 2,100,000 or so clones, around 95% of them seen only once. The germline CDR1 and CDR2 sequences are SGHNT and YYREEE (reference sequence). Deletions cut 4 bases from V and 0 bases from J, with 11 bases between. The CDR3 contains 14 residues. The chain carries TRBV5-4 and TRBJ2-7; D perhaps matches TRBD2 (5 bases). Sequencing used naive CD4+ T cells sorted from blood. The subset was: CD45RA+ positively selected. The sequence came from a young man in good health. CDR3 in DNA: TGTGCCAGCAGCCTCACGGACTCCTCCTACGAGCAGTACTTC. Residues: CASSLTDSSYEQYF.